This paragraph covers one T cell receptor beta chain sequence. No cognate antigen has been identified for it. Per-nucleotide qualities are absent, and no much larger clonotype sits a single base away. Participants in the prospective study were enrolled through a virtual design, were aged about 18 to 90 years, and lived in roughly 26 United States geographic areas. To assign participants to cohorts, the prospective study relied on clinical history that participants themselves reported in a screening survey and a study questionnaire. Exposed participants had been in contact with someone with a PCR-confirmed or clinician-diagnosed COVID-19 case within 2 weeks of study entry. Each participant in the prospective study had whole blood, serum and a nasopharyngeal or oropharyngeal swab collected by mobile phlebotomists. Prospective study participants could optionally give additional blood draws and questionnaires over a roughly 2-month period. Prospective study blood samples were shipped either frozen or at room temperature before DNA extraction.

CDR1 and CDR2 are drawn from the germline V gene: SGDLS, YYNGEE. Here V drops 1 base and J drops 8 bases, and the junction holds 3 bases not matched to any gene. The CDR3 numbers 15 residues from cysteine through phenylalanine. Here the CDR3 DNA is all that survives: 45 bases in frame from base 1. TCRbeta CDR3 regions were amplified from genomic DNA by means of the immunoSEQ Assay, a bias-controlled multiplex PCR. The authors' pipeline ran thus. Nucleated cell counts per sample were estimated from amplification of reference gene primers within the assay. Sequence reads were collapsed and filtered to measure the absolute abundance of every unique TCRbeta CDR3 rearrangement. For each sample, productive Simpson clonality was calculated as the square root of Simpson's diversity index across productive rearrangements. Imported from immuneACCESS, the table was reduced by TCRdb to in-frame sequences with V and J called. These copies leave out some clones; in studies compared against another copy, an unresolved V gene accounts for under half, and the cause of the remainder is not known. The DNA gave D and trimming, while V, J and clone size come from that table. The table for this sample lists 150,000 or so clones; 75% to 90% of them were counted only once. The ten biggest clones cover about 4% of the sample.

The data derive from a study of blood T cell repertoires in COVID-19 (TCRdb year 2020). The study in broad terms: Collaborator samples came from the United States, Italy and Spain and covered acute and convalescent phases of COVID-19. Subjects who had been exposed to COVID-19, were actively infected with it, or had recovered from it provided the deeply sampled blood TCRbeta repertoires that made up the dataset. The prospective study material was composed of cDNA or gDNA derived from T cells, B-cell-depleted T cells, or PBMCs. Samples were obtained from the ongoing ImmuneRACE study (first 160 participants) and from some 1,300 subjects provided by 6 global collaborators. A freely available public database, intended as a resource for researchers studying the immune response to SARS-CoV-2, is where the repertoires were released. A de-identified subject ID, COVID-19 status, age in years and sex were almost always included in the sample metadata. Where HLA class I and class II types were available, the types were taken from metadata supplied by the sample provider, not from assay-based typing.

Results and caveats for the whole study, not just this receptor: Clinical and demographic metadata were provided uncurated, with the amount varying by source and participant.

This TCR was recovered from a woman aged 40 to 49 who had been exposed to COVID-19. The sequenced sample was PBMCs or T cells enriched from blood (not recorded which). The chain is made from TRBV9 and TRBJ1-6, and TRBD1 matches 10 of the central bases. The CDR3 here reads CASSVRQGADSPLHF. The nucleotide sequence is given as TGTGCCAGCAGCGTACGACAGGGGGCTGATTCACCCCTCCACTTT.